This T cell receptor beta chain was sequenced during a study of human T cells and chemical hapten exposure. Whole-study findings and limits: Having alopecia, donors may respond immunologically unlike healthy people.

This clonotype was seen repeatedly, ten times or more. Its antigen is as yet unknown. Time point here: patch test 2, 6 weeks after DPC sensitization. Specified treatment: therapeutic diphenylcyclopropenone sensitization with weekly scalp DPC. Ahead of applying each patch test, blood was sampled. Germline trimming cut 4 bases from V and 2 bases from J; bases unmatched to any gene: 8. CDR1 is LNHDA, CDR2 SQIVND, per germline (reference sequence). The CDR3 has 17 residues. MiXCR was run by TCRdb on the RACE reads, yielding one entry per CDR3 protein. The top ten hold 1.6% of the sample, which has approximately 84,000 distinct CDR3 sequences, under 14% seen once.

Sample: whole blood, taken in connection with sensitization to the hapten diphenylcyclopropenone (DPC). The chain carries TRBV19 and TRBJ2-2; TRBD1 matches at 9 bases. The TCR was taken from a man aged 18 to 35 with alopecia areata. Some clones in this sample may be carry-over from other donors' samples. The CDR3 protein is CASSKQQGQGNTGELFF. The CDR3 DNA follows: TGTGCCAGTAGTAAACAACAGGGACAGGGAAACACCGGGGAGCTGTTTTTT. Variable domain in full (rest from reference TRBV19 and TRBJ2-2): DGGITQSPKYLFRKEGQNVTLSCEQNLNHDAMYWYRQDPGQGLRLIYYSQIVNDFQKGDIAEGYSVSREKKESFPLTVTSAQKNPTAFYLCASSKQQGQGNTGELFFGEGSRLTVL.